This T cell receptor beta chain comes out of a study of blood T cells in healthy people across ages. V was cut by 6 bases and J by 5 bases, with 14 bases left in between. Germline V gene lookup returns CDR1 DFQATT and CDR2 SNEGSKA (reference sequence). The CDR3 covers 13 residues. A sample-barcoded 5' primer and a J-beta primer mix were used in a second PCR of about 7 to 11 cycles. Tagging of each cDNA molecule was performed by a template-switch adaptor with 12 random nucleotides. Per sample, CDR3-containing paired-end reads numbered at least 2.5 million. TCRdb analysed the 5' RACE reads with MiXCR anew, one entry per CDR3 protein. The sample records about 700,000 distinct CDR3 sequences, 32% being singletons.

The sample comprised blood. The TCR was taken from a woman older than 75 in good health. The chain has TRBV20-1 and TRBJ2-1, with D perhaps given as TRBD1 or TRBD2 (5 bases each). This chain's CDR3 is CSAGAGTNNEQFF. CDR3 nucleotide sequence: TGCAGTGCCGGGGCTGGAACCAACAATGAGCAGTTCTTC.